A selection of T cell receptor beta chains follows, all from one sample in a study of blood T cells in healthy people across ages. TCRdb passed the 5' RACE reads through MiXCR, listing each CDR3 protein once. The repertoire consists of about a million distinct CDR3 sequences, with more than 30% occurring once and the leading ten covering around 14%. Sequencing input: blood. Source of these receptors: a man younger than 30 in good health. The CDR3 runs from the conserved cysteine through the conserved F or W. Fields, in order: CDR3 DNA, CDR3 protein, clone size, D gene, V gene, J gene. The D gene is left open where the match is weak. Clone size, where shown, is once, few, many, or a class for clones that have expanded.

CDR3nt: TGTGCCAGCAGCTCAACCGGGACGGTTTACGAGCAGTACTTC; CDR3aa: CASSSTGTVYEQYF; abundance: few; d_gene: .; v_gene: TRBV7-2; j_gene: TRBJ2-7
CDR3nt: TGCGCCGGCAGCTTGTTTTTGGGGGACTATGGCTACACCTTC; CDR3aa: CAGSLFLGDYGYTF; abundance: .; d_gene: .; v_gene: TRBV5-1; j_gene: TRBJ1-2
CDR3nt: TGCGCCAGCAGCGTGGTGACAGATCAGCCCCAGCATTTT; CDR3aa: CASSVVTDQPQHF; abundance: .; d_gene: .; v_gene: TRBV5-1; j_gene: TRBJ1-5
CDR3nt: TGTGCCAGCAGTCCCCTCACAGGGAAGAGAGAGACCCAGTACTTC; CDR3aa: CASSPLTGKRETQYF; abundance: .; d_gene: .; v_gene: TRBV6-1; j_gene: TRBJ2-5
CDR3nt: TGCAGTGCTAGAGACAGGGGGCTAGCCAAAAACATTCAGTACTTC; CDR3aa: CSARDRGLAKNIQYF; abundance: .; d_gene: TRBD1; v_gene: TRBV20-1; j_gene: TRBJ2-4
CDR3nt: TGCGCCAGCAGCTTGTCAACCGGGAACGGGGAGCTGTTTTTT; CDR3aa: CASSLSTGNGELFF; abundance: .; d_gene: .; v_gene: TRBV5-1; j_gene: TRBJ2-2
CDR3nt: TGTGCCAGCAGTGAAGGGTACAGGGAGGGCAGTCAGCCCCAGCATTTT; CDR3aa: CASSEGYREGSQPQHF; abundance: .; d_gene: .; v_gene: TRBV2; j_gene: TRBJ1-5
CDR3nt: TGTGCCAGCAGTTACTCCCGGGGTTACTACACCTTC; CDR3aa: CASSYSRGYYTF; abundance: few; d_gene: .; v_gene: TRBV6-2/TRBV6-3; j_gene: TRBJ1-2
CDR3nt: TGTGCCAGTAACCCGACAGGCAGGGAAAAACTGTTTTTT; CDR3aa: CASNPTGREKLFF; abundance: .; d_gene: .; v_gene: TRBV19; j_gene: TRBJ1-4
CDR3nt: TGTGCCAGCAGTTCAACCTACAGGGGGCCCTACAATGAGCAGTTCTTC; CDR3aa: CASSSTYRGPYNEQFF; abundance: .; d_gene: TRBD1; v_gene: TRBV12-3/TRBV12-4; j_gene: TRBJ2-1
CDR3nt: TGTGCCTGGAGTCGCCTGGGAGTATCTAACTATGGCTACACCTTC; CDR3aa: CAWSRLGVSNYGYTF; abundance: .; d_gene: .; v_gene: TRBV30; j_gene: TRBJ1-2
CDR3nt: TGTGCCAGCAGTTTATTTCGGGGCCCCTATGGCTACACCTTC; CDR3aa: CASSLFRGPYGYTF; abundance: few; d_gene: .; v_gene: TRBV28; j_gene: TRBJ1-2
CDR3nt: TGTGCCAGCAGCTCGTGGACAGGGAACGAGCAGTACTTC; CDR3aa: CASSSWTGNEQYF; abundance: .; d_gene: TRBD1; v_gene: TRBV7-2; j_gene: TRBJ2-7
CDR3nt: TGTGCCAGCAGCGTAGGAGAGGGGGCAGCTTTCTTT; CDR3aa: CASSVGEGAAFF; abundance: .; d_gene: TRBD1; v_gene: TRBV9; j_gene: TRBJ1-1
CDR3nt: TGTGCCAGCAGTTACCGAATGGAGCAGCCGAACACTGAAGCTTTCTTT; CDR3aa: CASSYRMEQPNTEAFF; abundance: .; d_gene: .; v_gene: TRBV6-5; j_gene: TRBJ1-1
CDR3nt: TGTGCCAGCAGTGGGCGACGGACTAATGAAAAACTGTTTTTT; CDR3aa: CASSGRRTNEKLFF; abundance: .; d_gene: .; v_gene: TRBV12-3/TRBV12-4; j_gene: TRBJ1-4
CDR3nt: TGCAGTGCTTCCGGGACAGAGGGTGTCATAGATACGCAGTATTTT; CDR3aa: CSASGTEGVIDTQYF; abundance: once; d_gene: TRBD1; v_gene: TRBV20-1; j_gene: TRBJ2-3
CDR3nt: TGTGCCAGCAGTCTACAGGGGGTTGGGGCCCTCTACAATGAGCAGTTCTTC; CDR3aa: CASSLQGVGALYNEQFF; abundance: .; d_gene: TRBD1; v_gene: TRBV12-3/TRBV12-4; j_gene: TRBJ2-1
CDR3nt: TGTGCCTGCAGCCCCGACAGGGTTCAATCGCAGTATTTT; CDR3aa: CACSPDRVQSQYF; abundance: .; d_gene: TRBD1; v_gene: TRBV7-9; j_gene: TRBJ2-3
CDR3nt: TGTGCCAGCAGCCTTGAGTATGGGGTGACAGATACGCAGTATTTT; CDR3aa: CASSLEYGVTDTQYF; abundance: many; d_gene: .; v_gene: TRBV12-3/TRBV12-4; j_gene: TRBJ2-3
CDR3nt: TGTGCCAGCAGTTACGGGGGACAGGGGGATGAAAAACTGTTTTTT; CDR3aa: CASSYGGQGDEKLFF; abundance: .; d_gene: TRBD1; v_gene: TRBV6-6; j_gene: TRBJ1-4
CDR3nt: TGTGCCAGCAGTGTCGGCGGACAGGATGGCTACACCTTC; CDR3aa: CASSVGGQDGYTF; abundance: .; d_gene: TRBD1; v_gene: TRBV12-3/TRBV12-4; j_gene: TRBJ1-2
CDR3nt: TGTGCCAGCAGCCAAGTTGGGGACTCGGGCCATGAGCAGTTCTTC; CDR3aa: CASSQVGDSGHEQFF; abundance: .; d_gene: .; v_gene: TRBV4-2; j_gene: TRBJ2-1
CDR3nt: TGTGCCAGCAACCAGGGGGGGGCAAAACTGTTTTTT; CDR3aa: CASNQGGAKLFF; abundance: few; d_gene: TRBD1; v_gene: TRBV6-6; j_gene: TRBJ1-4
CDR3nt: TGTGCCAGCAGCCAAGGGACAGGCGACTATCAGCCCCAGCATTTT; CDR3aa: CASSQGTGDYQPQHF; abundance: few; d_gene: TRBD1; v_gene: TRBV3-1; j_gene: TRBJ1-5
CDR3nt: TGTGCCAGCAGTTTTGGGACATTCCCAGATACGCAGTATTTT; CDR3aa: CASSFGTFPDTQYF; abundance: .; d_gene: .; v_gene: TRBV28; j_gene: TRBJ2-3
CDR3nt: TGTGCCAGCAGTTACTCCGGACAGGGGGAAAATGAGCAGTACTTC; CDR3aa: CASSYSGQGENEQYF; abundance: once; d_gene: TRBD1; v_gene: TRBV6-6; j_gene: TRBJ2-5
CDR3nt: TGCGCCAGCAGCCAAGAAGATCTTAATCAGGGTCTTAATGAAAAACTGTTTTTT; CDR3aa: CASSQEDLNQGLNEKLFF; abundance: few; d_gene: .; v_gene: TRBV4-3; j_gene: TRBJ1-4
CDR3nt: TGTGCCAGCAGCCAAGATATGGGACAGGGGGCTGGTTCCTATGGCTACACCTTC; CDR3aa: CASSQDMGQGAGSYGYTF; abundance: .; d_gene: TRBD1; v_gene: TRBV4-2; j_gene: TRBJ1-2
CDR3nt: TGTGCCAGCAGTTCGGTACGGGGCAAAGATGAAAAACTGTTTTTT; CDR3aa: CASSSVRGKDEKLFF; abundance: .; d_gene: .; v_gene: TRBV12-3/TRBV12-4; j_gene: TRBJ1-4
CDR3nt: TGTGCCAGCAGCTTAGTGGGCGGAAGTAAGAGCTCCTATAATTCACCCCTCCACTTT; CDR3aa: CASSLVGGSKSSYNSPLHF; abundance: .; d_gene: .; v_gene: TRBV11-2; j_gene: TRBJ1-6
CDR3nt: TGTGCCAGCAGCTCCGGGACTAGCGGGGGGCGGATTAGCAATGAGCAGTTCTTC; CDR3aa: CASSSGTSGGRISNEQFF; abundance: .; d_gene: TRBD2; v_gene: TRBV9; j_gene: TRBJ2-1
CDR3nt: TGCAGTGCTAGCCATACCGGGACAGGCGGTCAGCCCCAGCATTTT; CDR3aa: CSASHTGTGGQPQHF; abundance: few; d_gene: TRBD1; v_gene: TRBV20-1; j_gene: TRBJ1-5
CDR3nt: TGTGCCAGCAGTGATTATCTGCAGTTCTTC; CDR3aa: CASSDYLQFF; abundance: .; d_gene: .; v_gene: TRBV2; j_gene: TRBJ2-1
CDR3nt: TGTGCCAGCAGCCAAGAAGGGACATCCGAAGCTTTCTTT; CDR3aa: CASSQEGTSEAFF; abundance: few; d_gene: .; v_gene: TRBV14; j_gene: TRBJ1-1
CDR3nt: TGTGCCAGCAGCTTCGGGACAGACCAGCCCCAGCATTTT; CDR3aa: CASSFGTDQPQHF; abundance: few; d_gene: TRBD1; v_gene: TRBV7-8; j_gene: TRBJ1-5
CDR3nt: TGCAGTGCCCCGGGACTAGCGGGGTTCACAGATACGCAGTATTTT; CDR3aa: CSAPGLAGFTDTQYF; abundance: few; d_gene: TRBD2; v_gene: TRBV20-1; j_gene: TRBJ2-3
CDR3nt: TGCGCCAGCAGCGCCGGGGACACTCGGGACAATGAGCAGTTCTTC; CDR3aa: CASSAGDTRDNEQFF; abundance: .; d_gene: .; v_gene: TRBV5-1; j_gene: TRBJ2-1
CDR3nt: TGCGCCAGCAGCCAAGGGGGGACTAGCGGGACGAGAGAGCAGTACTTC; CDR3aa: CASSQGGTSGTREQYF; abundance: .; d_gene: TRBD2; v_gene: TRBV4-1; j_gene: TRBJ2-4
CDR3nt: TGTGCCAGCAGCCCCTTCGGACAGGGGGGAGAGACCCAGTACTTC; CDR3aa: CASSPFGQGGETQYF; abundance: few; d_gene: TRBD1; v_gene: TRBV3-1; j_gene: TRBJ2-5
CDR3nt: TGTGCCAGCAGCCCAAGGGGGATGAACACTGAAGCTTTCTTT; CDR3aa: CASSPRGMNTEAFF; abundance: many; d_gene: .; v_gene: TRBV9; j_gene: TRBJ1-1
CDR3nt: TGTGCCAGCAGTTTAGCGGGACAGTCAAATTCACCCCTCCACTTT; CDR3aa: CASSLAGQSNSPLHF; abundance: few; d_gene: TRBD1; v_gene: TRBV27; j_gene: TRBJ1-6
CDR3nt: TGTGCCAGCAGTGAGCGGGGGGACCTCAATCAGCCCCAGCATTTT; CDR3aa: CASSERGDLNQPQHF; abundance: few; d_gene: .; v_gene: TRBV12-3/TRBV12-4; j_gene: TRBJ1-5
CDR3nt: TGCAGTTTTATTGGGGTGGCGGCGAACACTGAAGCTTTCTTT; CDR3aa: CSFIGVAANTEAFF; abundance: .; d_gene: .; v_gene: TRBV20-1; j_gene: TRBJ1-1
CDR3nt: TGTGCTAGCAGACCAGGGACGGAATACAATGAGCAGTTCTTC; CDR3aa: CASRPGTEYNEQFF; abundance: .; d_gene: .; v_gene: TRBV7-7; j_gene: TRBJ2-1
CDR3nt: TGTGCCAGCAGCTTAGAGGGCAGTCACCCAGATACGCAGTATTTT; CDR3aa: CASSLEGSHPDTQYF; abundance: many; d_gene: .; v_gene: TRBV7-2; j_gene: TRBJ2-3
CDR3nt: TGTGCCAGCAGTGGGAGGGAGACCACCCATAAAACGCAGTATTTT; CDR3aa: CASSGRETTHKTQYF; abundance: .; d_gene: .; v_gene: TRBV25-1; j_gene: TRBJ2-3
CDR3nt: TGTGCCAGCAGCAAACGAGGGGCGGGATGGCAAGAGACCCAGTACTTC; CDR3aa: CASSKRGAGWQETQYF; abundance: .; d_gene: .; v_gene: TRBV21-1; j_gene: TRBJ2-5
CDR3nt: TGTGCCAGCAGCCCGGGACTAGCGGACTTACCCTACAATGAGCAGTACTTC; CDR3aa: CASSPGLADLPYNEQYF; abundance: .; d_gene: TRBD2; v_gene: TRBV4-2; j_gene: TRBJ2-7
CDR3nt: TGTGCCAGCAGTGCCCTGGACAGGGGTAACACCATATATTTT; CDR3aa: CASSALDRGNTIYF; abundance: few; d_gene: TRBD1; v_gene: TRBV6-1; j_gene: TRBJ1-3
CDR3nt: TGTGCCAGCAGTTACTCCCCCAGGGATTCGTTGACCGGGGAGCTGTTTTTT; CDR3aa: CASSYSPRDSLTGELFF; abundance: .; d_gene: .; v_gene: TRBV6-6; j_gene: TRBJ2-2
CDR3nt: TGTGCCAGTAGTTTAGGACAGGGCGAATCTTCTTATGGCTACACCTTC; CDR3aa: CASSLGQGESSYGYTF; abundance: .; d_gene: TRBD1; v_gene: TRBV19; j_gene: TRBJ1-2
CDR3nt: TGCAGTGCTAGATTACAGGGGATGGAAGAGACCCAGTACTTC; CDR3aa: CSARLQGMEETQYF; abundance: .; d_gene: TRBD1; v_gene: TRBV20-1; j_gene: TRBJ2-5
CDR3nt: TGTGCCAGCAGTGTCCCCCAAGGCGTGAACACTGAAGCTTTCTTT; CDR3aa: CASSVPQGVNTEAFF; abundance: few; d_gene: .; v_gene: TRBV2; j_gene: TRBJ1-1
CDR3nt: TGTGCCAGCATGAGTGGGGGCTCCTATAATTCACCCCTCCACTTT; CDR3aa: CASMSGGSYNSPLHF; abundance: .; d_gene: .; v_gene: TRBV6-1; j_gene: TRBJ1-6
CDR3nt: TGCGCCAGCAGCTCGGATCAGCTAACCTACGAGCAGTACTTC; CDR3aa: CASSSDQLTYEQYF; abundance: few; d_gene: .; v_gene: TRBV5-1; j_gene: TRBJ2-7
CDR3nt: TGTGCCAGCAGCCCCGGGTTAAGGGGCTACACCTTC; CDR3aa: CASSPGLRGYTF; abundance: .; d_gene: .; v_gene: TRBV4-2; j_gene: TRBJ1-2